This TCR beta chain appears in the sequencing data of a study of blood T cell repertoires in COVID-19. Study context: T cells, B-cell-depleted T cells, or PBMCs provided the cDNA or gDNA that served as material.

V lost 2 bases to trimming and J lost 0 bases, with 14 bases between them. Germline values: CDR1 WNHNN, CDR2 SYGVQD (reference sequence). The CDR3 consists of 17 residues. Using immunoSEQ multiplex PCR, the repertoire was profiled, and TCRdb retains in-frame clones only, with some absent. The profile shows 51,000 or so clones, around 81% of them singletons. The chain joins TRBV10-1 to TRBJ2-4, with D unresolved. This sequence was found in a man in his 70s with active COVID-19. The sample consisted of peripheral blood. CDR3 nucleotides: TGCGCCAGCAGTGAGAATGTCGCTTCTAAAGCCAAAAACATTCAGTACTTC. Amino acids: CASSENVASKAKNIQYF.